This T cell receptor (beta chain) comes out of a study of control samples from healthy donors and cancer patients. Germline assignment: CDR1 LGHNA and CDR2 YSLEER. There are 16 residues in the CDR3. The ends were cut back, 0 bases at V and 10 bases at J, with 19 bases in the middle. The table came from immunoSEQ multiplex PCR; TCRdb's copy has only in-frame clones and leaves some out. The table records about 89,000 clones, over 65% of them present only once. What was sequenced was blood. This chain uses TRBV4-3 with TRBJ2-1; D unresolved. The TCR was taken from a woman aged 40 to 50 in good health. CDR3: CASSQDLAESYPEQFF. The DNA of the CDR3 is TGCGCCAGCAGCCAAGATTTGGCAGAAAGCTACCCAGAGCAGTTCTTC.